This T cell receptor beta chain appears in the sequencing data of a study of response to subunit inactivated influenza vaccine. This CDR3 region has 13 residues. The germline V gene has CDR1 MNHNY and CDR2 SVGAGI (reference sequence). J was trimmed by 8 bases and V by 8 bases; bases with no gene match: 4. The table lists this clonotype with a few counts. From the RT-PCR reads, TCRdb called clonotypes with MiXCR, one entry per CDR3 protein. The sample has over 800,000 distinct CDR3 sequences; over 20% are singletons. The material sequenced was PBMCs from blood, taken about 5 days after vaccination. The chain is built from TRBV6-6 and TRBJ2-1; 12 bases map to TRBD2. The sequence derives from a man aged 50 or older who received an inactivated influenza vaccine. The chain's CDR3 is CASQTSGSHEQFF. The CDR3 DNA reads as TGTGCCAGCCAGACTAGCGGGAGCCATGAGCAGTTCTTC.